These T cell receptor beta chains were read from a single sample in a study of OX40 agonist ivuxolimab in advanced cancers. Data came from immunoSEQ multiplex PCR; TCRdb stores just in-frame clones and leaves some out. The sample has some 87,000 clones; roughly 88% are singletons. The sample was CD4+ or CD8+ T cells sorted from blood, taken in a trial of the OX40 agonist ivuxolimab. The receptor source for this set is an adult with an advanced solid tumor such as melanoma, head and neck, liver or kidney cancer. CDR3s include the opening cysteine and the closing phenylalanine or tryptophan. A D gene is named only where the DNA matches it firmly. Clone size is given for some rows only: seen once, a few or many times, or a class if the clone is expanded.

j_gene: TRBJ2-2
v_gene: TRBV10-3
d_gene: TRBD2
abundance: -
CDR3aa: CAISLLAGGPGGELFF
CDR3nt: TGTGCCATCAGTCTACTAGCGGGGGGGCCTGGCGGGGAGCTGTTTTTT

j_gene: TRBJ1-6
v_gene: TRBV23-1
d_gene: TRBD1
abundance: once
CDR3aa: CASSQSGTRGVDSPLHF
CDR3nt: TGCGCCAGCAGTCAATCTGGTACCAGGGGGGTGGACTCACCCCTCCACTTT

j_gene: TRBJ2-1
v_gene: TRBV7-3
d_gene: TRBD2
abundance: once
CDR3aa: CASRSGTRNYNEQFF
CDR3nt: TGTGCCAGCAGGTCCGGGACTAGAAATTACAATGAGCAGTTCTTC

j_gene: TRBJ2-3
v_gene: TRBV4-3
d_gene: TRBD1
abundance: -
CDR3aa: CASSQGRDRGGSDTQYF
CDR3nt: TGCGCCAGCAGCCAAGGAAGGGACAGGGGGGGATCAGATACGCAGTATTTT

j_gene: TRBJ2-7
v_gene: TRBV27
d_gene: TRBD2
abundance: -
CDR3aa: CASSLGGGGAYEQYF
CDR3nt: TGTGCCAGCAGTTTGGGGGGGGGAGGAGCCTACGAGCAGTACTTC

j_gene: TRBJ2-7
v_gene: TRBV5-1
d_gene: -
abundance: -
CDR3aa: CASSSGTATYEQYF
CDR3nt: TGCGCCAGCAGCTCCGGGACCGCTACCTACGAGCAGTACTTC

j_gene: TRBJ2-1
v_gene: TRBV5-1
d_gene: -
abundance: -
CDR3aa: CASSLGTSIALWVF
CDR3nt: TGCGCCAGCAGCTTAGGGACATCGATAGCGTTGTGGGTCTTC

j_gene: TRBJ2-7
v_gene: TRBV6-5
d_gene: TRBD1
abundance: -
CDR3aa: CASSYNRGYEQYF
CDR3nt: TGTGCCAGCAGTTACAACAGGGGCTACGAGCAGTACTTC

j_gene: TRBJ1-5
v_gene: TRBV6-5
d_gene: -
abundance: -
CDR3aa: CASRDPNQPQHF
CDR3nt: TGTGCCAGCAGAGATCCGAATCAGCCCCAGCATTTT

j_gene: TRBJ2-3
v_gene: TRBV5-6
d_gene: -
abundance: -
CDR3aa: CASSPDLGGSDTQYF
CDR3nt: TGTGCCAGCAGTCCGGACTTGGGGGGCTCAGATACGCAGTATTTT

j_gene: TRBJ2-3
v_gene: TRBV5-4
d_gene: -
abundance: -
CDR3aa: CASSLGRADTQYF
CDR3nt: TGTGCCAGCAGCTTGGGACGAGCAGATACGCAGTATTTT

j_gene: TRBJ2-7
v_gene: TRBV27
d_gene: -
abundance: -
CDR3aa: CASSRQRAGTYEQYF
CDR3nt: TGTGCCAGCAGTCGCCAGAGGGCCGGGACCTACGAGCAGTACTTC

j_gene: TRBJ2-7
v_gene: TRBV2
d_gene: TRBD1
abundance: -
CDR3aa: CASSGGNTGTGPYEQYF
CDR3nt: TGTGCCAGCAGTGGGGGTAATACAGGGACAGGTCCCTACGAGCAGTACTTC

j_gene: TRBJ1-4
v_gene: TRBV19
d_gene: -
abundance: -
CDR3aa: CASSTGPATNEKLFF
CDR3nt: TGTGCCAGTAGCACAGGGCCAGCAACTAATGAAAAACTGTTTTTT

j_gene: TRBJ1-5
v_gene: TRBV6-6
d_gene: -
abundance: -
CDR3aa: CASSWSEEDQPQHF
CDR3nt: TGTGCCAGCAGTTGGAGTGAGGAGGATCAGCCCCAGCATTTT

j_gene: TRBJ1-3
v_gene: TRBV6-1
d_gene: -
abundance: -
CDR3aa: CASSELRSSGNTIYF
CDR3nt: TGTGCCAGCAGTGAGCTGCGGAGCTCTGGAAACACCATATATTTT

j_gene: TRBJ2-7
v_gene: TRBV7-6
d_gene: TRBD1
abundance: -
CDR3aa: CASSSSRDRQQYF
CDR3nt: TGTGCCAGCAGCTCCTCTAGGGACAGACAGCAGTACTTC

j_gene: TRBJ2-3
v_gene: TRBV18
d_gene: TRBD2
abundance: -
CDR3aa: CASSPPSAGGTDTQYF
CDR3nt: TGTGCCAGCTCACCCCCCTCAGCGGGGGGCACAGATACGCAGTATTTT

j_gene: TRBJ2-5
v_gene: TRBV5-4
d_gene: TRBD1
abundance: -
CDR3aa: CASSLERRGETQYF
CDR3nt: TGTGCCAGCAGCTTGGAACGCAGGGGGGAGACCCAGTACTTC

j_gene: TRBJ1-6
v_gene: TRBV28
d_gene: -
abundance: -
CDR3aa: CASSYGTPNSPLHF
CDR3nt: TGTGCCAGCAGTTACGGGACTCCTAATTCACCCCTCCACTTT

j_gene: TRBJ2-3
v_gene: TRBV7-2
d_gene: TRBD2
abundance: -
CDR3aa: CASSSRMTSGSTDTQYF
CDR3nt: TGTGCCAGCAGCTCCCGAATGACTAGCGGAAGCACAGATACGCAGTATTTT

j_gene: TRBJ1-2
v_gene: TRBV5-1
d_gene: -
abundance: -
CDR3aa: CASSLDVGFGYGYTF
CDR3nt: TGCGCCAGCAGCTTGGACGTGGGGTTTGGCTATGGCTACACCTTC

j_gene: TRBJ2-2
v_gene: TRBV2
d_gene: TRBD2
abundance: -
CDR3aa: CASMRGANTGELFF
CDR3nt: TGTGCCAGCATGCGGGGGGCGAACACCGGGGAGCTGTTTTTT

j_gene: TRBJ2-5
v_gene: TRBV19
d_gene: -
abundance: -
CDR3aa: CASSAGLLETQYF
CDR3nt: TGTGCCAGTAGTGCGGGACTTCTGGAGACCCAGTACTTC

j_gene: TRBJ2-7
v_gene: TRBV29-1
d_gene: -
abundance: once
CDR3aa: CSVGASSYEQYF
CDR3nt: TGCAGCGTTGGGGCTAGCTCCTACGAGCAGTACTTC

j_gene: TRBJ2-5
v_gene: TRBV27
d_gene: TRBD1
abundance: -
CDR3aa: CASSLSGTGRETQYF
CDR3nt: TGTGCCAGCAGTTTATCAGGGACAGGGCGGGAGACCCAGTACTTC

j_gene: TRBJ2-1
v_gene: TRBV10-2
d_gene: TRBD2
abundance: -
CDR3aa: CASTGTSELNEQFF
CDR3nt: TGCGCCAGCACCGGGACTAGCGAGTTGAATGAGCAGTTCTTC

j_gene: TRBJ2-2
v_gene: TRBV5-1
d_gene: TRBD2
abundance: once
CDR3aa: CASSSGLAGETGELFF
CDR3nt: TGCGCCAGCAGCTCGGGACTAGCGGGAGAAACCGGGGAGCTGTTTTTT

j_gene: TRBJ1-1
v_gene: TRBV5-4
d_gene: -
abundance: -
CDR3aa: CASSLDSWGSTEAFF
CDR3nt: TGTGCCAGCAGCTTGGATAGTTGGGGTAGCACTGAAGCTTTCTTT

j_gene: TRBJ1-1
v_gene: TRBV6-1
d_gene: -
abundance: -
CDR3aa: CASKPRSSEAFF
CDR3nt: TGTGCCAGCAAACCCAGGAGCTCTGAAGCTTTCTTT

j_gene: TRBJ2-3
v_gene: TRBV5-1
d_gene: -
abundance: -
CDR3aa: CASSPGPRSTDTQYF
CDR3nt: TGCGCCAGCAGCCCCGGTCCGAGGAGCACAGATACGCAGTATTTT

j_gene: TRBJ2-3
v_gene: TRBV7-2
d_gene: -
abundance: -
CDR3aa: CASSLVGRDTQYF
CDR3nt: TGTGCCAGCAGCTTAGTAGGGAGAGATACGCAGTATTTT

j_gene: TRBJ2-4
v_gene: TRBV19
d_gene: -
abundance: -
CDR3aa: CASSIENIQYF
CDR3nt: TGTGCCAGTAGTATCGAAAACATTCAGTACTTC

j_gene: TRBJ2-7
v_gene: TRBV27
d_gene: TRBD1
abundance: -
CDR3aa: CASSLRTGTVEQYF
CDR3nt: TGTGCCAGCAGTTTACGGACAGGAACCGTCGAGCAGTACTTC

j_gene: TRBJ1-5
v_gene: TRBV6-5
d_gene: -
abundance: -
CDR3aa: CASSFYSNQPQHF
CDR3nt: TGTGCCAGCTCCTTTTATAGCAATCAGCCCCAGCATTTT

j_gene: TRBJ2-5
v_gene: TRBV5-5
d_gene: -
abundance: -
CDR3aa: CASSLPSQETQYF
CDR3nt: TGTGCCAGCAGCTTGCCTAGTCAAGAGACCCAGTACTTC

j_gene: TRBJ1-2
v_gene: TRBV7-2
d_gene: TRBD1
abundance: -
CDR3aa: CASSLTVGTGNGYTF
CDR3nt: TGTGCCAGCAGCTTAACCGTCGGGACAGGGAATGGCTACACCTTC

j_gene: TRBJ2-7
v_gene: TRBV29-1
d_gene: TRBD2
abundance: -
CDR3aa: CSVGGGPSYEQYF
CDR3nt: TGCAGCGTTGGCGGGGGGCCTTCCTACGAGCAGTACTTC

j_gene: TRBJ2-3
v_gene: TRBV4-3
d_gene: -
abundance: -
CDR3aa: CASSLGSGTDTQYF
CDR3nt: TGCGCCAGCAGCCTAGGCAGCGGCACAGATACGCAGTATTTT

j_gene: TRBJ1-2
v_gene: TRBV5-1
d_gene: -
abundance: few
CDR3aa: CASSFGVAGYGYTF
CDR3nt: TGCGCCAGCAGCTTTGGGGTAGCGGGCTATGGCTACACCTTC